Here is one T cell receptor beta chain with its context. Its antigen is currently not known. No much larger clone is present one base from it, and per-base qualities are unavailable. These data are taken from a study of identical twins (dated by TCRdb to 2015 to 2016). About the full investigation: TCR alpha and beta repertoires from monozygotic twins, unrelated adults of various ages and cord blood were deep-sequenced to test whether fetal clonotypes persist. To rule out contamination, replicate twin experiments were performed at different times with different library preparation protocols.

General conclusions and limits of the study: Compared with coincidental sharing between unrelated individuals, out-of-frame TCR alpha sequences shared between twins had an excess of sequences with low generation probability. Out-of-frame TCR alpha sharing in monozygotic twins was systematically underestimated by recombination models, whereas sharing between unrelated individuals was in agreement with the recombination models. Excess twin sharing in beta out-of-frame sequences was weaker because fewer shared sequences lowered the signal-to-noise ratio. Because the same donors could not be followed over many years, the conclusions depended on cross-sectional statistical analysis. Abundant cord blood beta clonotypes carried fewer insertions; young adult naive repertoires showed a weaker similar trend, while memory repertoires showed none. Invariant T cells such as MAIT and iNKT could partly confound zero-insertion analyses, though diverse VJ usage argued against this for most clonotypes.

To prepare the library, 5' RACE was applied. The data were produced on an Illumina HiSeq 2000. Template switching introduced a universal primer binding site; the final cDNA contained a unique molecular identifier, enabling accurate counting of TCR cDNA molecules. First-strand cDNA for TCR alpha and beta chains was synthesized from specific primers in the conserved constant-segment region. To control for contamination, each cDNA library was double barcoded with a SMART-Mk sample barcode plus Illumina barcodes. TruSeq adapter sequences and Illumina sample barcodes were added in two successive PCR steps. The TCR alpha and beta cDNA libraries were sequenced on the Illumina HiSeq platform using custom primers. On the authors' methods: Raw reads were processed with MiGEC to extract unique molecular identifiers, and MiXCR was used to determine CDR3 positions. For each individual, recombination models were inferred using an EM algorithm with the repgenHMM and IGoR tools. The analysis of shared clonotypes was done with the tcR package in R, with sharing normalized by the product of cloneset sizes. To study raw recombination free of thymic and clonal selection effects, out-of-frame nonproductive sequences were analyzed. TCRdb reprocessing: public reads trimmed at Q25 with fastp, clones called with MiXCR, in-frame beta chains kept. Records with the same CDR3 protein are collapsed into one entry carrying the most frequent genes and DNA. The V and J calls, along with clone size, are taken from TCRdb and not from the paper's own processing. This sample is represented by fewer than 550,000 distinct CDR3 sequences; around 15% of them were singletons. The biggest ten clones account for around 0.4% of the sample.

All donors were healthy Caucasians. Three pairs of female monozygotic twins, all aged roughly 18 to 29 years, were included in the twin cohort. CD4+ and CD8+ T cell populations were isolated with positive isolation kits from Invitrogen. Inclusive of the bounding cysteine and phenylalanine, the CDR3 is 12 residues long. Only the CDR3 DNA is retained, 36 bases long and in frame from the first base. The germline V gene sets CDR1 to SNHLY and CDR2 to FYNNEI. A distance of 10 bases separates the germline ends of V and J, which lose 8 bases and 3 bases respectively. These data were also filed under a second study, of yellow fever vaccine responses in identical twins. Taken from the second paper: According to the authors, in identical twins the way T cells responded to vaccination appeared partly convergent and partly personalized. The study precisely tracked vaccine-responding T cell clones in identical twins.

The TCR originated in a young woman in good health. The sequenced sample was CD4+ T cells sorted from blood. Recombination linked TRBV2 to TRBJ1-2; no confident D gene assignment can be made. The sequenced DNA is TGTGCCAGCCGTGGGGAGGACTATGGCTACACCTTC. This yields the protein CASRGEDYGYTF.